This is a list of T cell receptor beta chains from one sample in a study of long-term antiretroviral therapy in people with HIV. Repertoires were generated with immunoSEQ multiplex PCR, while TCRdb's copy carries only in-frame clones and drops some. The sample shows tens of thousands of clones, 70% to 85% of them seen only once. Specimen: unsorted PBMCs, collected 0.5 years before starting antiretroviral therapy. The source is a man aged 40-49 years with HIV. Both conserved end residues are part of each CDR3. The order of the fields is clone size, V gene, CDR3 protein. Clone size is not always given. Where it is, it says once, few, many or a class for expanded clones.

>NA|TRBV2
CASSEALGGMNTEAFF
>NA|TRBV7-6
CASSFQPNTEAFF
>NA|TRBV30
CAWSLIAGAYGYTF
>NA|TRBV5-5
CASSLVGSGASYEQYF
>once|TRBV5-6
CASSLEVAGYEQYF
>NA|TRBV19
CASSPGHGALHF
>once|TRBV19
CASSTGDLGGAHAKNIQYF
>few|TRBV18
CASSPEQVMVYVTEKLFF
>few|TRBV28
CASRPRAPDSPLHF
>NA|TRBV6-4
CASSDSPDRASNQPQHF
>few|TRBV7-2
CASSQQVSVGSGNTIYF
>NA|TRBV19
CASKRDSIDTF
>once|TRBV29-1
CSVEDEGGNGYTF
>NA|TRBV7-6
CASSLGRQETQYF
>NA|TRBV28
CASSPGGHRAKNIQYF
>once|TRBV5-4
CASSSPGLAGEQYF
>NA|TRBV7-7
CASSPRDRGFGGNEKLFF
>once|TRBV4-1
CASSQLTGGQGEQYF
>NA|TRBV7-9
CASSFGDTEAFF
>few|TRBV7-8
CASSFGGVDEQYF
>NA|TRBV15
CATSRDANTGIYEQYF
>NA|TRBV10-2
CAAGGDNTGELFF
>NA|TRBV5-1
CASSLHGFNQPQHF
>NA|TRBV6-5
CASSYGTGFPGELFF
>NA|TRBV2
CASLRGALYEQYF
>once|TRBV6-1
CASTNLGAYNEQFF
>NA|TRBV6-1
CASRRGIATNEKLFF
>NA|TRBV25-1
CASHRESYGYTF
>NA|TRBV2
CASSKQGPNTEAFF
>once|TRBV28
CASSTLPGTPDLNTEAFF
>NA|TRBV5-1
CASSLAGSGKNTEAFF
>once|TRBV4-1
CASSQGQGLNTEAFF
>NA|TRBV20-1
CTGDRADEQYF
>NA|TRBV28
CASSFRSGGDTQYF
>few|TRBV9
CASSVGPNYEQYF
>NA|TRBV6-6
CASSYAGNYEQYF
>NA|TRBV28
CASSDRDRGDNEQFF
>few|TRBV28
CASSLYSPSYEQYF
>NA|TRBV13
CASSLGGQTYYGYTF
>NA|TRBV4-3
CASSQDRTGQNSPLHF
>once|TRBV28
CASSIRRTSGNTIYF
>NA|TRBV2
CASSEWVPDTEAFF
>NA|TRBV6-5
CASSYSGQGPYEQYF
>NA|TRBV11-2
CASSLDRNTGELFF
>NA|TRBV18
CASSPPLNRSKSYTF
>NA|TRBV10-3
CAISEPRDRYGYTF
>NA|TRBV10-3
CAISESRGMNTEAFF
>NA|TRBV15
CATSRDSGVNTEAFF
>NA|TRBV5-8
CASSLRGSQIQPQHF
>NA|TRBV7-9
CATTGLSTDTQYF
>NA|TRBV7-9
CASSPYPGTDSGNTIYF
>NA|TRBV11-3
CASSFRAFGEQYF
>NA|TRBV4-1
CASRLAGGLGTDTQYF
>NA|TRBV5-1
CASSSSLAGGTNEQFF
>NA|TRBV5-8
CASSLGGQARNTIYF
>NA|TRBV7-8
CASSLAPGHQYGYTF
>NA|TRBV7-9
CASSFGQGYTEAFF
>NA|TRBV5-4
CASSLGLHTGELFF
>NA|TRBV28
CASLPHGSYEQYF